This T cell receptor (beta chain) was identified in a study of T cells in Graves' hyperthyroidism and ophthalmopathy. Study outcomes and limitations: The authors' 13 V-J model separated ophthalmopathy from stable hyperthyroidism.

Trimming took 6 bases from V and 0 from J, leaving 14 bases between them. The CDR3 loop spans 16 amino acids. The germline gives CDR1 SGHDN, CDR2 FVKESK. The study defined stable Graves' hyperthyroidism as no ophthalmopathy progression within 18 months. Amplification yielded TCR beta CDR3 regions, with RNA transcripts as the source. Using the HTBI primer set, a first-round RT-PCR was run on the TCR CDR3. TCRdb re-analysed the multiplex PCR reads in MiXCR, keeping a single row per CDR3 protein. The data contain approximately 410,000 distinct CDR3 sequences, about 13% of them seen just once; the ten biggest clones take up less than 6.5%. As to this clonotype: Its antigen is as yet unknown.

The sample taken for sequencing was blood. V is TRBV14 and J is TRBJ1-4; D is unclear. The clonotype originates from a woman between 18 and 29 years old with Graves' hyperthyroidism. CDR3 region: CASSPSRFTTNEKLFF. CDR3 sequence (DNA): TGTGCCAGCAGTCCTTCGAGGTTTACAACTAATGAAAAACTGTTTTTT.